This paragraph reports one TCR beta chain. In its sample, this clonotype was seen a few times. The target of this receptor is not known. Base qualities are missing; no much larger clone stands one base away. This entry is derived from a study of CD8 T cells in ankylosing spondylitis (dated by TCRdb to 2015 to 2018). Background on the whole study: T cell receptor beta repertoires were profiled in healthy donors and ankylosing spondylitis patients so that disease-linked TCR variants could be found. The full study cohort comprised approximately 23 ankylosing spondylitis patients and some 100 healthy donors. Peripheral blood was sampled, and synovial fluid was also collected from ankylosing spondylitis patients. What the authors observed across the whole study: The disease-linked clones showed a CD8+ phenotype and occurred at relatively low frequencies in peripheral blood. According to the report, matched synovial fluid samples from ankylosing spondylitis patients were significantly enriched for the disease-linked clones. Some TCR beta motif variants had previously been reported in synovial fluid and blood of reactive arthritis patients, which suggested common disease-initiation mechanisms. A TCR beta motif made up of 7 to 9 highly homologous amino acid variants appeared to be characteristic of blood from ankylosing spondylitis patients.

TCRdb records Illumina HiSeq 2500 as the sequencer. TCR beta libraries were prepared by quantitative 5'-RACE with molecular barcodes. The authors' analysis ran thus. To identify disease-linked TCR variants, a new computational method was used, one built on a probabilistic model of VDJ rearrangement. TCRdb applied fastp at Q25 and MiXCR to the public reads, then kept only in-frame beta chains. Identical CDR3 protein sequences are pooled into one entry, listed with their most common genes and DNA. Here the V and J calls rest on TCRdb's processing, not on the authors' analysis. This sample gives about 190,000 distinct CDR3 sequences in total; about an eighth of them show up just once. The ten top clones hold 11% of the sample. Including the terminal cysteine and phenylalanine, the CDR3 comprises 17 residues. The sequence is cut down to CDR3 DNA, 51 bases in frame from base 1. Here V drops 7 bases and J drops 0 bases, and the junction holds 8 bases not matched to any gene. CDR1 SGHRS and CDR2 YFSETQ were looked up in the germline V gene.

This chain joins TRBV5-1 to TRBJ2-6, with 9 central nucleotides matching TRBD1. This receptor was taken from a female donor with ankylosing spondylitis or in good health (not recorded which). Source material: blood, either unsorted or a sorted T cell fraction (not recorded which). The CDR3 corresponds to CASEQGAFSSGANVLTF. The nucleotide sequence reads as follows: TGCGCCAGCGAACAGGGGGCCTTTAGCTCTGGGGCCAACGTCCTGACTTTC.